This TCR beta chain was identified in a study of OX40 agonist ivuxolimab in advanced cancers. Across the whole study: Patients in the trial were receiving intravenous ivuxolimab every 2 weeks, at doses of 0.01 to 10 mg/kg.

Trimming took 0 bases from V and 5 from J; bases not matched to a gene: 7. Germline CDR1 and CDR2: SGDLS and YYNGEE. CDR3 length: 16 residues. As to this clone: No antigen is known for it.

The repertoire was sequenced with immunoSEQ multiplex PCR; TCRdb's copy has only in-frame clones and lacks some. Among about 58,000 clones listed, approximately 87% were seen once. Overall study findings and caveats: Not determined was the antigen specificity of the expanded peripheral T cells.

The clonotype was recovered from an adult with an advanced solid tumor such as melanoma, head and neck, liver or kidney cancer. Material: CD4+ or CD8+ T cells sorted from blood, obtained in a trial of the OX40 agonist ivuxolimab. The V call is TRBV9, the J call TRBJ1-4; 7 nucleotides agree with TRBD1. CDR3 DNA: TGTGCCAGCAGCGTAGCTGGCAGGGGGGGGAATGAAAAACTGTTTTTT. Translated: CASSVAGRGGNEKLFF. The full variable domain, completed using reference TRBV9 and TRBJ1-4, is DSGVTQTPKHLITATGQRVTLRCSPRSGDLSVYWYQQSLDQGLQFLIQYYNGEERAKGNILERFSAQQFPDLHSELNLSSLELGDSALYFCASSVAGRGGNEKLFFGSGTQLSVL.